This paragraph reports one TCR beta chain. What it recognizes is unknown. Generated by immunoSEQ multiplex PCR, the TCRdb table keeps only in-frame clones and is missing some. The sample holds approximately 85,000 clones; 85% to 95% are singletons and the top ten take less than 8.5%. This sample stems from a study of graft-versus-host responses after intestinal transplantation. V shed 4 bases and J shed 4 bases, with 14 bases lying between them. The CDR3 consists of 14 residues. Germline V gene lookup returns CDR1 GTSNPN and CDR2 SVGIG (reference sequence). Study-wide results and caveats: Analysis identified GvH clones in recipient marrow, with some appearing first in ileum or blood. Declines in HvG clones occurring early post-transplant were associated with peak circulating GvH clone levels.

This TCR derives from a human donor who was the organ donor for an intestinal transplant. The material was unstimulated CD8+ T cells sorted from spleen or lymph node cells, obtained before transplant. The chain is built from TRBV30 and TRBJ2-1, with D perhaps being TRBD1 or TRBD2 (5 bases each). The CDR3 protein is CAWNVGTTYNEQFF. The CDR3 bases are TGTGCCTGGAACGTTGGGACCACTTACAATGAGCAGTTCTTC.